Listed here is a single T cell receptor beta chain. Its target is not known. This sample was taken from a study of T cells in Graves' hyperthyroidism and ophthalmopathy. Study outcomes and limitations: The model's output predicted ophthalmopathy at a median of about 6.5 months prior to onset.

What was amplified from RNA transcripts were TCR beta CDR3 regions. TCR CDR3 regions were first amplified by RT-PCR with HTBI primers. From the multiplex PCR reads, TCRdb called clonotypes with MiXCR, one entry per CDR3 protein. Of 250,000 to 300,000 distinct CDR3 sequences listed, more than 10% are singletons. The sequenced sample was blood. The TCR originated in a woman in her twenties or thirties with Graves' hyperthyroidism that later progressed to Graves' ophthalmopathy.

CDR3 in DNA: TGTGCCAGTAGTCCGGGACTAGCGGATAGCACAGATACGCAGTATTTT. It translates to CASSPGLADSTDTQYF. The rearrangement links TRBV19 to TRBJ2-3; 11 nucleotides align to TRBD2. Germline CDR1 is LNHDA and CDR2 is SQIVND (reference sequence). The CDR3 loop spans 16 amino acids. V was pared by 5 bases and J by 0 bases, with 4 bases of the junction left unmatched.